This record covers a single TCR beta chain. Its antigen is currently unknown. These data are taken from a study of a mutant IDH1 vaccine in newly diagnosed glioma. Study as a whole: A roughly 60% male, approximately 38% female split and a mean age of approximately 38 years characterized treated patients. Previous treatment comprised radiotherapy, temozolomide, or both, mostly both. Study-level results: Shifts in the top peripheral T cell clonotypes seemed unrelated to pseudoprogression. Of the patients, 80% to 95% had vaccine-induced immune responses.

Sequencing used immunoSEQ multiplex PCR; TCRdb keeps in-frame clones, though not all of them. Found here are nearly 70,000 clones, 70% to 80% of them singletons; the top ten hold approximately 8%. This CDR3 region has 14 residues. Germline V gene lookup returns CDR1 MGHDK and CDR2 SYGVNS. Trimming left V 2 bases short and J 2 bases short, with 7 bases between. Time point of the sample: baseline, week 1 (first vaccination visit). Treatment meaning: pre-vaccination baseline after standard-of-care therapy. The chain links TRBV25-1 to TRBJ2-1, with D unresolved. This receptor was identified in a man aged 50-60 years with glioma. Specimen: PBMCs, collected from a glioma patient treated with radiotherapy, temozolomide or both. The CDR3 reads CASSEGRTYNEQFF. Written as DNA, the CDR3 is TGTGCCAGCAGTGAAGGGCGGACCTACAATGAGCAGTTCTTC.